This TCR beta chain was captured in a study of blood T cell repertoires in COVID-19 (dated by TCRdb to about 2020). About the full investigation: The collaborator samples originated in the United States, Italy and Spain and spanned the acute and convalescent phases of COVID-19. The prospective study material was composed of cDNA or gDNA derived from T cells, B-cell-depleted T cells, or PBMCs. Deeply sampled blood TCRbeta repertoires from subjects exposed to, actively infected with, or recovered from COVID-19 were included in the dataset. The repertoires were made available in a free public database intended to serve as a resource for research on the immune response to SARS-CoV-2. The samples were drawn from the first 160 participants of the ongoing ImmuneRACE study and from 1,254 subjects provided by 6 global collaborators. Sample metadata almost always included a de-identified subject ID, COVID-19 status, age in years and sex. HLA class I and class II types, where available, came from metadata supplied by the sample provider rather than from assay-based typing. Study-wide conclusions, independent of this receptor: The quantity of clinical and demographic metadata differed by source and by participant and was supplied without curation.

Each collaborating institution followed its own protocols to collect whole blood in K2EDTA tubes. For TCRbeta analysis, collaborators shipped samples in one of three forms: frozen whole blood, isolated PBMCs, or DNA extracted from either of those sample types. To note about this clone: It lacks a known antigen. It has no much larger one-base neighbor in the sample; base qualities were not kept.

TCRbeta CDR3 regions were amplified from genomic DNA using the immunoSEQ Assay, a bias-controlled multiplex PCR. On the study's bioinformatics: The number of nucleated cells in each sample was estimated from the amplification of reference gene primers within the assay. To quantify the absolute abundance of each unique TCRbeta CDR3 rearrangement, sequence reads were collapsed and filtered. For each sample, productive Simpson clonality was calculated by taking the square root of Simpson's diversity index across productive rearrangements. Drawn from immuneACCESS, this table holds only the in-frame rearrangements with V and J called that TCRdb kept. Clones are partly lost; checked studies trace under half to an unresolved V gene and leave the rest unexplained. The V and J calls and the clone size are those of that table, but D and trimming were determined from the DNA. Recorded for this sample are some 50,000 clones; around 87% of them occurred a single time. 4.7% of the sample lies in the top ten.

The CDR3 has 14 amino acids, counting the end cysteine and phenylalanine. Just the 42-base CDR3 DNA is kept, in frame starting at base 1. Sequences SGHVS (CDR1) and FNYEAQ (CDR2) are obtained from the germline V gene. Germline trimming amounts to 2 bases on V and 12 bases on J, with 9 as the count of junction bases outside the gene matches. Sequences were obtained from peripheral blood. The sequence derives from a human donor in a cohort sampled during active COVID-19. This chain is built from TRBV7-6 and TRBJ2-1, and TRBD1 matches 8 of the central bases. The CDR3 protein is CASSLSFGTGAQFF. The DNA sequence is TGTGCCAGCAGCTTAAGCTTCGGGACAGGAGCGCAGTTCTTC. The variable domain in full, with residues beyond the CDR3 obtained from the reference TRBV7-6 and TRBJ2-1 genes, is GAGVSQSPRYKVTKRGQDVALRCDPISGHVSLYWYRQALGQGPEFLTYFNYEAQQDKSGLPNDRFSAERPEGSISTLTIQRTEQRDSAMYRCASSLSFGTGAQFFGPGTRLTVL.